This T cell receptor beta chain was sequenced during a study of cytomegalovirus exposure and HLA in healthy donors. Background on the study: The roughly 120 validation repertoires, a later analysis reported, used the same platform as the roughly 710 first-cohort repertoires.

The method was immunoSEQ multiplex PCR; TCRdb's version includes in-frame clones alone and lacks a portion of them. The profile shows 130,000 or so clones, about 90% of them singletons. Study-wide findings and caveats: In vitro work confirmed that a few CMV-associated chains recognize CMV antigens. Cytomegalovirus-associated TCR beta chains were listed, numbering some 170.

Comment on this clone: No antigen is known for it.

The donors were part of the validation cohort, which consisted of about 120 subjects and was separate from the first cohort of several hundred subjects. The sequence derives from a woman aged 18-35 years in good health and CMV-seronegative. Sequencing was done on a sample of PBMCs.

The CDR3 sequence: CASSYTGGAYEQYF. In nucleotides, the CDR3 is TGTGCCAGCAGTTACACAGGGGGCGCCTACGAGCAGTACTTC. The rearrangement links TRBV6-5 to TRBJ2-7, with 9 bases lining up with TRBD1. J was trimmed by 2 bases and V by 2 bases; bases with no gene match: 1. There are 14 residues in the CDR3. CDR1 and CDR2 from the germline V gene are MNHEY and SVGAGI.